One sample yielded the 27 T cell receptor beta chains listed below, sequenced in a study of blood T cell repertoires in COVID-19. TCRdb's copy holds only in-frame clones and misses some; the assay was immunoSEQ multiplex PCR. The profile shows 300,000 to 400,000 clones, 87% of them singletons. The sequencing input was peripheral blood. These receptors were taken from a man in his forties or fifties with active or convalescent COVID-19.

The table lists this clone with a few counts. V usage is TRBV27 and J usage is TRBJ2-1; 7 bases fit TRBD2. With V trimmed by 2 bases and J by 4 bases, 5 bases remained unmatched. CDR3 length: 15 residues. From germline, CDR1 is MNHEY and CDR2 SMNVEV (reference sequence). The CDR3 DNA follows: TGTGCCAGCAGTTTAAGCCTAGCGGCATACAATGAGCAGTTCTTC. This encodes CASSLSLAAYNEQFF.

The gene calls are TRBV7-8 and TRBJ1-3; 8 nucleotides align to TRBD1. The CDR3 has 18 amino acids. V gave up 0 bases and J gave up 0 bases; unmatched junction bases: 7. Germline V gives CDR1 SGHVS, CDR2 FQNEAQ. The CDR3 coding sequence is TGTGCCAGCAGCTTAGCAGGACAGGGAATCAACTCTGGAAACACCATATATTTT. It specifies CASSLAGQGINSGNTIYF. The whole variable domain, remainder taken from reference TRBV7-8 and TRBJ1-3, is GAGVSQSPRYKVAKRGQDVALRCDPISGHVSLFWYQQALGQGPEFLTYFQNEAQLDKSGLPSDRFFAERPEGSVSTLKIQRTQQEDSAVYLCASSLAGQGINSGNTIYFGEGSWLTVV.

V is TRBV10-3 and J is TRBJ1-2, with 7 bases identical to TRBD1. J was trimmed by 2 bases and V by 2 bases; bases with no gene match: 2. The CDR3 totals 14 residues. Per the germline V gene, CDR1 is ENHRY and CDR2 is SYGVKD. The CDR3 sequence is CAISEKGQNYGYTF. CDR3 nucleotide sequence: TGTGCCATCAGTGAGAAGGGACAGAACTATGGCTACACCTTC.

The chain is built from TRBV27 and TRBJ2-7; TRBD2 matches at 11 bases. The V and J ends lost 7 bases and 3 bases, in that order; junction bases with no gene match: 8. Germline V gene sequence: CDR1 MNHEY, CDR2 SMNVEV (reference sequence). The CDR3 spans 15 residues. CDR3 amino acids: CASTHRLAGGYEQYF. The CDR3 DNA is TGTGCCAGCACCCACCGGCTAGCGGGGGGCTACGAGCAGTACTTC.

The chain recombines TRBV5-6 with TRBJ2-4, with 7 bases fitting TRBD1. This CDR3 region has 13 residues. V lost 0 bases and J lost 13; bases outside the gene matches: 7. Germline V gene sequence: CDR1 SGHDT, CDR2 YYEEEE. The CDR3 protein is CASSLDRGGNQYF. The CDR3 DNA is TGTGCCAGCAGCTTGGACAGGGGCGGTAACCAGTACTTC. Complete variable domain (other parts from reference TRBV5-6 and TRBJ2-4): DAGVTQSPTHLIKTRGQQVTLRCSPKSGHDTVSWYQQALGQGPQFIFQYYEEEERQRGNFPDRFSGHQFPNYSSELNVNALLLGDSALYLCASSLDRGGNQYFGAGTRLSVL.

The chain has TRBV3-1 (or the pseudogene TRBV3-2) and TRBJ1-3, with D perhaps matching TRBD1 (6 bases). CDR3 size: 16 residues. Per the germline V gene, CDR1 is LGHDT and CDR2 is YNNKEL (reference sequence). Between the trimmed V and J ends, which lost 3 bases and 2 bases, there was a span of 14 bases. CDR3 nucleotides: TGTGCCAGCAGCCAGGAACAGGGACTACCTGGAAACACCATATATTTT. Translated: CASSQEQGLPGNTIYF.

The CDR3 here is CASSVGGQGYTGELFF. The DNA for the CDR3 is TGTGCCAGCAGCGTAGGGGGGCAGGGTTACACCGGGGAGCTGTTTTTT. J is TRBJ2-2 and V is TRBV9; possibly TRBD1 for D (6 bases). Trimming removed 0 bases at V and 3 bases at J, with 12 bases between. Germline CDR1 SGDLS, CDR2 YYNGEE. The CDR3 consists of 16 residues. Based on the CDR3 plus reference TRBV9 and TRBJ2-2, the full variable domain is DSGVTQTPKHLITATGQRVTLRCSPRSGDLSVYWYQQSLDQGLQFLIQYYNGEERAKGNILERFSAQQFPDLHSELNLSSLELGDSALYFCASSVGGQGYTGELFFGEGSRLTVL.

CDR3 nucleotides: TGTGCCAGCAGTTTTGCCCGGGGTAGTTACGAGCAGTACTTC. It yields the protein CASSFARGSYEQYF. V usage is TRBV6-5 and J usage is TRBJ2-7; maybe TRBD2 (5 bases). Germline CDR1 MNHEY, CDR2 SVGAGI. Trimming removed 4 bases at V and 4 bases at J, with 14 bases between. This CDR3 has 14 residues.

V is TRBV28 and J is TRBJ1-1; D is unresolved. V shed 2 bases and J shed 8 bases, with 9 bases lying between them. Germline values: CDR1 MDHEN, CDR2 SYDVKM. The CDR3 has 12 residues. CDR3 region: CASSLGEREAFF. The CDR3, as DNA: TGTGCCAGCAGTTTAGGGGAGAGAGAAGCTTTCTTT.

This clone has a single count. The chain uses TRBV28 and TRBJ1-1; D gene uncertain. The CDR3 consists of 12 residues. V was shortened by 4 bases and J by 3 bases, with 6 bases between the two germline ends. Germline V gives CDR1 MDHEN, CDR2 SYDVKM. In DNA form, the CDR3 reads TGTGCCAGCAGTTCACAAGACACTGAAGCTTTCTTT. Protein sequence: CASSSQDTEAFF.

This chain uses TRBV11-2 with TRBJ2-3, with 7 positions matching TRBD2. Germline V gene lookup returns CDR1 SGHAT and CDR2 FQNNGV. The V and J ends lost 3 bases and 1 base, in that order; junction bases with no gene match: 4. CDR3 length: 15 amino acids. This chain's CDR3 is CASSFNAGGTDTQYF. In DNA form, the CDR3 reads TGTGCCAGCAGCTTTAACGCGGGGGGCACAGATACGCAGTATTTT.

The chain recombines TRBV2 with TRBJ2-7; 9 positions match TRBD2. Per the germline V gene, CDR1 is SNHLY and CDR2 is FYNNEI. V lost 4 bases and J lost 4; bases outside the gene matches: 5. The CDR3 covers 14 residues. CDR3 in DNA: TGTGCCAGCAGTGGACTAGCGGCGATATACGAGCAGTACTTC. It is translated as CASSGLAAIYEQYF.

This rearrangement joins TRBV9 to TRBJ2-7, with 13 bases lining up with TRBD2. The germline gives CDR1 SGDLS, CDR2 YYNGEE. The V segment lost 3 bases and the J segment 6 bases; nucleotides outside the gene matches: 6. This CDR3 is built from 15 residues. In nucleotides, the CDR3 is TGTGCCAGCAGCGCCGGGACTAGCGGGGTAACCGAGCAGTACTTC. It specifies CASSAGTSGVTEQYF.

The genes are TRBV7-2 and TRBJ1-1; D not resolved. Looked up from germline, CDR1 is SGHTA and CDR2 is FQGNSA. The germline V and J ends were trimmed by 5 bases and 4 bases, with 8 bases remaining between them. This CDR3 is 12 amino acids long. The CDR3 DNA sequence: TGTGCCAGCAGCCGAGTTGGCACTGAAGCTTTCTTT. Protein: CASSRVGTEAFF.

This chain uses TRBV18 with TRBJ1-1; 7 bases align to TRBD1. Germline V gives CDR1 KGHSH, CDR2 LQKENI. The CDR3 contains 15 residues. The V segment lost 1 base and the J segment 7 bases; nucleotides outside the gene matches: 9. In DNA, the CDR3 is TGTGCCAGCTCACCACGACGGGCAGGGGGTGGTGAAGCTTTCTTT. Amino acids: CASSPRRAGGGEAFF.

The chain employs TRBV15 and TRBJ2-3; the D is unclear. The length of the CDR3 is 15 residues. Germline V gene lookup returns CDR1 LNHNV and CDR2 YYDKDF (reference sequence). The germline V and J ends were trimmed by 0 bases and 7 bases, with 14 bases remaining between them. CDR3 amino acids: CATSRDLGSRNTQYF. CDR3 bases: TGTGCCACCAGCAGAGATCTGGGTAGCCGAAATACGCAGTATTTT.

The J gene is TRBJ2-1, the V gene TRBV6-5; 7 bases line up with TRBD1. The V and J ends lost 10 bases and 0 bases, in that order; junction bases with no gene match: 6. This CDR3 contains 14 residues. Germline V CDR1 and CDR2: MNHEY, SVGAGI. CDR3 coding DNA: TGTGCCACCCAACAGGGGTACTCCTACAATGAGCAGTTCTTC. Amino acid sequence: CATQQGYSYNEQFF.

This clone was detected once. V is TRBV5-4 and J is TRBJ1-5; D possibly corresponds to TRBD1 (5 bases). The CDR3 spans 12 residues. The germline gives CDR1 SGHNT, CDR2 YYREEE (reference sequence). Trimming shortened V by 4 bases and J by 7 bases, and 9 bases separated the two germline ends. The CDR3 sequence is CASSLDRQPQHF. The CDR3 DNA is TGTGCCAGCAGCCTTGACAGACAGCCCCAGCATTTT.

The chain employs TRBV7-2 and TRBJ2-7, with 8 positions matching TRBD1. The ends lost 4 bases at V and 8 bases at J; junction bases unmatched: 13. The CDR3 spans 15 residues. From germline, CDR1 is SGHTA and CDR2 FQGNSA. The CDR3 nucleotides are TGTGCCAGCAGCTCCGCATTCGGACAGGGCGATAAGCAGTACTTC. Amino acids: CASSSAFGQGDKQYF.

V is TRBV7-9 and J is TRBJ1-6; 8 positions agree with TRBD1. V shed 4 bases and J 5 bases; nucleotides not matched to a gene: 1. The CDR3 contains 14 residues. Looked up from germline, CDR1 is SEHNR and CDR2 is FQNEAQ (reference sequence). The CDR3 sequence: CASSWGQDNSPLHF. The CDR3 nucleotides are TGTGCCAGCAGCTGGGGACAGGATAATTCACCCCTCCACTTT.

The CDR3: CASSLPPGDTSYEQYF. CDR3 in DNA: TGCGCCAGCAGCTTGCCCCCCGGGGACACCTCCTACGAGCAGTACTTC. The chain links TRBV5-1 to TRBJ2-7; TRBD1 is a possible D gene (6 bases). The V gene lost 1 base and the J gene lost 0 bases, with 14 bases spanning the gap. The CDR3 has 16 amino acids. Germline-derived CDR1 and CDR2 are SGHRS and YFSETQ.

The rearrangement joins TRBV5-8 to TRBJ2-1, with a possible D match to TRBD2 (6 bases). Trimming removed 4 bases from V and 0 bases from J, with 20 bases in between. CDR1 and CDR2 (germline): SGHTS, YDEGEE. This CDR3 has 18 residues. CDR3: CASSRNELAAVSYNEQFF. CDR3 nucleotide sequence: TGTGCCAGCAGCCGAAATGAACTAGCAGCTGTCTCCTACAATGAGCAGTTCTTC.

CDR3 region: CASSLAAGYSTDTQYF. CDR3 DNA: TGTGCCAGCAGCTTAGCGGCGGGGTATAGCACAGATACGCAGTATTTT. This rearrangement joins TRBV7-2 to TRBJ2-3; a possible D gene is TRBD2 (6 bases). The V gene's germline CDR1 is SGHTA and CDR2 FQGNSA. V dropped 0 bases and J dropped 0 bases, with 10 bases sitting between them. The CDR3 loop spans 16 amino acids.

V usage is TRBV28 and J usage is TRBJ1-1, with 11 bases fitting TRBD1. Germline V lookup: CDR1 MDHEN, CDR2 SYDVKM. This CDR3 region has 15 residues. The junction had 4 bases not matched to a gene; V was cut back by 2 bases and J by 5 bases. The CDR3 bases are TGTGCCAGCAGTTTAGGGGGACAGGGGGGGACTGAAGCTTTCTTT. Translation: CASSLGGQGGTEAFF.

The chain employs TRBV19 and TRBJ1-5; D unclear. Trimming cost V 5 bases and J 7 bases, with 15 bases left between them. The CDR3 is made up of 14 amino acids. The germline V gene encodes CDR1 LNHDA and CDR2 SQIVND (reference sequence). CDR3 bases: TGTGCCAGTAGTGGAGTGAGGGTTACCCAGCCCCAGCATTTT. Its protein is CASSGVRVTQPQHF.

This clone appeared a single time. V gene TRBV7-7 combines with J gene TRBJ2-1; 7 nucleotides line up with TRBD2. V was pared by 5 bases and J by 5 bases, with 3 bases of the junction left unmatched. Germline lookup yields CDR1 SSHAT and CDR2 FNYEAQ (reference sequence). The CDR3 consists of 13 residues. The CDR3 bases are TGTGCCAGCAGCACGGGAGGCCACAATGAGCAGTTCTTC. Encoded protein: CASSTGGHNEQFF.

This chain joins TRBV11-2 and TRBJ1-5, with 8 bases matching TRBD1. In germline, CDR1 is SGHAT, CDR2 FQNNGV. V shed 3 bases, J shed 6 bases, and the junction held 7 bases outside the gene matches. The length of the CDR3 is 15 residues. Written as DNA, the CDR3 is TGTGCCAGCAGCTTTACAGGGGGACCCGGTCAGCCCCAGCATTTT. Translation gives CASSFTGGPGQPQHF.